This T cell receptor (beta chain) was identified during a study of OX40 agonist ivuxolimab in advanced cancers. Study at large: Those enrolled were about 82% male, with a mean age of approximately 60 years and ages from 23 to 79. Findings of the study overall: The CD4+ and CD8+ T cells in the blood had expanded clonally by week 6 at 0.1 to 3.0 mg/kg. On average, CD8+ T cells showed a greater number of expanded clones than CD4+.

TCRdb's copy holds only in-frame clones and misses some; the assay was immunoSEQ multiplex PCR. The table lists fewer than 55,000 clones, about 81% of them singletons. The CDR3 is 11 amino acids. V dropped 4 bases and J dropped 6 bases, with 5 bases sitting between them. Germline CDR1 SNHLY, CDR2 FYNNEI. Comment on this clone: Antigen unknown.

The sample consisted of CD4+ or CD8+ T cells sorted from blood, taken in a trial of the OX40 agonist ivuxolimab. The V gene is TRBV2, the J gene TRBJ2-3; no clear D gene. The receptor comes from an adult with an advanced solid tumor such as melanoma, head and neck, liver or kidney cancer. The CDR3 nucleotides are TGTGCCAGCAGTGTCTTGGATACGCAGTATTTT. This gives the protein CASSVLDTQYF.